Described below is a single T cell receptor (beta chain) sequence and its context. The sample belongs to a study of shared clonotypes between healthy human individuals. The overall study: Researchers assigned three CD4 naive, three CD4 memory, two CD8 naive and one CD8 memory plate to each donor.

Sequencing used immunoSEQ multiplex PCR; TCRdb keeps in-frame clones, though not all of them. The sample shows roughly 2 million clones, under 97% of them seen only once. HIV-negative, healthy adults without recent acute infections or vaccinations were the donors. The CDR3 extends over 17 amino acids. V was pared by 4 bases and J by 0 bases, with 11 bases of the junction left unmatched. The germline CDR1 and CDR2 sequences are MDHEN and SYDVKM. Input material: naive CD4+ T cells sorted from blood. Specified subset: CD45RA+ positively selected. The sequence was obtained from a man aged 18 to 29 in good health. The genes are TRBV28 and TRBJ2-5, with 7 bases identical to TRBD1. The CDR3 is CASSSPQGVSYQETQYF. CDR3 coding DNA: TGTGCCAGCAGTTCCCCCCAGGGGGTATCGTACCAAGAGACCCAGTACTTC. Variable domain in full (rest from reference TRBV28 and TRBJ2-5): DVKVTQSSRYLVKRTGEKVFLECVQDMDHENMFWYRQDPGLGLRLIYFSYDVKMKEKGDIPEGYSVSREKKERFSLILESASTNQTSMYLCASSSPQGVSYQETQYFGPGTRLLVL.